Following are 14 T cell receptor beta chains from one sample sequenced in a study of PD-1 blockade in mismatch repair-deficient tumors. Assay used: immunoSEQ multiplex PCR; TCRdb lists only in-frame clones, some missing. Found here are 15,000 to 20,000 clones, roughly 80% of them singletons; the top ten hold 15% to 20%. Source: PBMCs, taken before pembrolizumab treatment. The receptor set was obtained from an adult with mismatch repair-deficient cancer.

The V gene is TRBV9, the J gene TRBJ2-3; a weak D match, TRBD1 (5 bases). The germline V gene has CDR1 SGDLS and CDR2 YYNGEE. This CDR3 region has 15 residues. Between the trimmed V and J ends, which lost 0 bases and 2 bases, there was a span of 10 bases. The CDR3 sequence is CASSVGSRDTDTQYF. For the CDR3, the DNA is TGTGCCAGCAGCGTAGGGTCCAGGGACACAGATACGCAGTATTTT.

This chain uses TRBV28 with TRBJ2-1, with 9 bases matching TRBD1. CDR1 is MDHEN and CDR2 is SYDVKM in the germline V gene. Germline trimming cut 6 bases from V and 4 bases from J; bases unmatched to any gene: 10. The CDR3 sequence is 16 residues long. In DNA, the CDR3 is TGTGCCAGCAGGCCTAATCCGGGACAGGGTTACAATGAGCAGTTCTTC. Its translation is CASRPNPGQGYNEQFF.

The rearrangement uses TRBV5-4 and TRBJ1-4; 9 nucleotides line up with TRBD1. The CDR3 runs 17 residues. CDR1 is SGHNT, CDR2 YYREEE, per germline (reference sequence). J lost 7 bases, V lost 0 bases, and 10 bases had no gene match. DNA for the CDR3: TGTGCCAGCAGCTTGGACAATCCGGGACAGGGCAGTGAAAAACTGTTTTTT. It specifies CASSLDNPGQGSEKLFF.

The chain joins TRBV4-3 to TRBJ2-1; 9 nucleotides line up with TRBD2. CDR1 LGHNA and CDR2 YSLEER come from the germline V gene. V dropped 4 bases and J dropped 8; count of bases not matched to a gene: 15. This CDR3 is built from 17 residues. CDR3 nucleotides: TGCGCCAGCAGCCCATGGGTAGGCGGGAGGGCGGAGGATGAGCAGTTCTTC. Its protein product is CASSPWVGGRAEDEQFF.

This clone was observed a few times. Written as DNA, the CDR3 is TGCAGCGTTGCAGGGACAGCTTACACTGAAGCTTTCTTT. Translated, it gives CSVAGTAYTEAFF. This chain joins TRBV29-1 and TRBJ1-1; 7 bases fit TRBD1. V gave up 4 bases and J gave up 3 bases; unmatched junction bases: 5. This CDR3 has 13 residues. The germline V gene has CDR1 SQVTM and CDR2 ANQGSEA.

The V and J genes are TRBV2 and TRBJ2-7, with unresolved D. In germline, CDR1 is SNHLY, CDR2 FYNNEI. The CDR3 covers 11 residues. The germline V and J ends were trimmed by 7 bases and 3 bases, with 7 bases remaining between them. CDR3 in DNA: TGTGCCAGCACAGGAGACTACGAGCAGTACTTC. Protein product: CASTGDYEQYF.

This CDR3 is CASSLASGGLETQYF. Written as DNA, the CDR3 is TGTGCCAGCAGCTTAGCGTCAGGGGGCCTAGAGACCCAGTACTTC. This sequence joins TRBV5-2 and TRBJ2-5; the table's D gene call, TRBD1, was not cross checked with the DNA. TRBV5-2 is flagged as a pseudogene. The CDR3 runs to 15 residues.

The rearrangement links TRBV28 to TRBJ1-5; a possible D gene is TRBD1 (6 bases). Looked up from germline, CDR1 is MDHEN and CDR2 is SYDVKM. The CDR3 consists of 17 residues. Trimming left V 4 bases short and J 0 bases short, with 16 bases between. The chain's CDR3 is CASSSAPRGGSNQPQHF. CDR3 in DNA: TGTGCCAGCAGTTCAGCCCCCAGGGGAGGTAGCAATCAGCCCCAGCATTTT.

The genes are TRBV6-4 and TRBJ2-5, with 12 nucleotides matching TRBD1. The germline V gene has CDR1 MRHNA and CDR2 SNTAGT. Losses at the gene ends were 3 bases for V and 5 bases for J; bases not matched to a gene: 1. This CDR3 is built from 14 residues. The CDR3 DNA reads TGTGCCAGCAGTGAGGGACAGGGGGCGGAGACCCAGTACTTC. It encodes CASSEGQGAETQYF.

The rearrangement joins TRBV6-1 to TRBJ2-5; D is ambiguous. Trimming shortened V by 4 bases and J by 5 bases, and 11 bases separated the two germline ends. The germline gives CDR1 MNHNS, CDR2 SASEGT. CDR3 length: 13 amino acids. The CDR3, as DNA: TGTGCCAGCAGTGGGCTAGTCAGGGAGACCCAGTACTTC. It is translated as CASSGLVRETQYF.

The rearrangement uses TRBV5-6 and TRBJ1-2; D may be TRBD1 (5 bases). Trimming removed 4 bases from V and 3 bases from J, with 10 bases in between. Germline loops: CDR1 SGHDT, CDR2 YYEEEE. The CDR3 is 13 amino acids. Written as DNA, the CDR3 is TGTGCCAGCAGCGGCGGGACGGACTATGGCTACACCTTC. Encoded protein: CASSGGTDYGYTF.

The chain carries TRBV19 and TRBJ2-7, with 8 bases lining up with TRBD2. CDR1 is LNHDA and CDR2 is SQIVND in the germline V gene (reference sequence). CDR3 length: 15 amino acids. The V segment lost 6 bases and the J segment 0 bases; nucleotides outside the gene matches: 7. CDR3 amino acids: CASSFSGMDSYEQYF. CDR3 bases: TGTGCCAGTAGCTTTAGCGGGATGGACTCCTACGAGCAGTACTTC. Using reference TRBV19 and TRBJ2-7 for the parts outside the CDR3, the full variable domain is DGGITQSPKYLFRKEGQNVTLSCEQNLNHDAMYWYRQDPGQGLRLIYYSQIVNDFQKGDIAEGYSVSREKKESFPLTVTSAQKNPTAFYLCASSFSGMDSYEQYFGPGTRLTVT.

The chain carries TRBV5-1 and TRBJ2-3; 9 bases fit TRBD2. Germline loops: CDR1 SGHRS, CDR2 YFSETQ. The CDR3 contains 14 residues. V lost 2 bases and J lost 5; bases outside the gene matches: 3. For the CDR3, the DNA is TGCGCCAGCAGCTTTGAGCGGGAGGAAGATACGCAGTATTTT. Amino acid sequence: CASSFEREEDTQYF. Supplemented by reference TRBV5-1 and TRBJ2-3, the full variable domain reads KAGVTQTPRYLIKTRGQQVTLSCSPISGHRSVSWYQQTPGQGLQFLFEYFSETQRNKGNFPGRFSGRQFSNSRSEMNVSTLELGDSALYLCASSFEREEDTQYFGPGTRLTVL.

This clone was detected once. The V gene is TRBV5-1, the J gene TRBJ2-3; the D gene is possibly TRBD1 (6 bases). Germline CDR1 and CDR2: SGHRS and YFSETQ. The CDR3 consists of 13 residues. The V gene lost 1 base and the J gene lost 10 bases, with 13 bases spanning the gap. DNA of the CDR3: TGCGCCAGCAGCTTGCCCCAACAGGGCTCGCAGTATTTT. This encodes CASSLPQQGSQYF.